This TCR beta chain was sequenced during a study of blood T cell repertoires in COVID-19. Study as a whole: The cDNA or gDNA used as material had been derived from T cells, B-cell-depleted T cells, or PBMCs.

The CDR3 contains 17 residues. Germline V lookup: CDR1 SGHTS, CDR2 YDEGEE. The V gene end was trimmed by 3 bases and the J gene end by 0 bases; junction bases not matched to a gene: 8. This clone has a handful of counts. In the study's own analysis: It was from reference gene primer amplification that nucleated cell counts were estimated. Using immunoSEQ multiplex PCR, the repertoire was profiled, and TCRdb retains in-frame clones only, with some absent. V and J calls plus clone size are reproduced from that table; the DNA served to infer D and trimming. The sample carries 280,000 or so clones, around nine tenths recorded once. Participants' own reports of clinical history determined their cohort assignment. Two negative PCRs, clearance, or symptom resolution were required of recovered Cohort 3 donors.

V and J are TRBV5-8 and TRBJ1-3; 8 positions agree with TRBD1. The source of this sequence is a woman in her thirties or forties who had recovered from COVID-19. The specimen was PBMCs or T cells enriched from blood (not recorded which). The CDR3 region has the DNA TGTGCCAGCAGCTCGAGGGACAGGCGATCCTCTGGAAACACCATATATTTT. Residues: CASSSRDRRSSGNTIYF.